Sequencing of this TCR beta chain was carried out in a study of monozygotic twins with inflammatory bowel disease. Study-wide results and limits: Other individuals had fewer clonotypes in common with IBD patients than with healthy twins, especially with disease activity. Some repertoire variability may stem from patients' differing immunosuppressive treatments. Among the T cells, different subtypes could not be distinguished.

With approximately 16 and 10 cycles respectively, two nested PCRs were carried out on TCRalpha and TCRbeta cDNA. TCRdb re-called the 5' RACE reads, yielding one record per CDR3 amino acid sequence without DNA. The sample holds approximately 160,000 distinct CDR3 sequences. A word on this clonotype: Its matching antigen is unknown.

Germline assignment: CDR1 MNHEY and CDR2 SMNVEV (reference sequence). This CDR3 is built from 12 residues. The clonotype comes from a human donor with ulcerative colitis or Crohn's disease, or a healthy co-twin of an affected twin (not recorded which). The V and J genes are TRBV27 and TRBJ2-7. Sequencing used blood. The CDR3 sequence: CASSPGLYEQYF.